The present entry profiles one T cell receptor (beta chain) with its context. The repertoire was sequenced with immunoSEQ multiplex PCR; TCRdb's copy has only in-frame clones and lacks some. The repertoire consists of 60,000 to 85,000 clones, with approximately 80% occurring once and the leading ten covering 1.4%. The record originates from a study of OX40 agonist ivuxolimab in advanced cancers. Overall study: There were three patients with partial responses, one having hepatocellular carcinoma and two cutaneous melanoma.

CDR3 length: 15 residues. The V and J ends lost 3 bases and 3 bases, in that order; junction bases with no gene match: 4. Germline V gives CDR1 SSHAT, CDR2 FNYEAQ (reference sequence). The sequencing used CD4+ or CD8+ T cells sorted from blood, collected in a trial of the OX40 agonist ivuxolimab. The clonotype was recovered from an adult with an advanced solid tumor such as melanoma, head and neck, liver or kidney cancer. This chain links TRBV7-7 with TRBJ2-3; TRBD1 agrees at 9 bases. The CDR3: CASSLGQGQTDTQYF. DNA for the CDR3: TGTGCCAGCAGCTTGGGACAGGGTCAGACAGATACGCAGTATTTT. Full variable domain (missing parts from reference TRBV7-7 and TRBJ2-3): GAGVSQSPRYKVTKRGQDVTLRCDPISSHATLYWYQQALGQGPEFLTYFNYEAQPDKSGLPSDRFSAERPEGSISTLTIQRTEQRDSAMYRCASSLGQGQTDTQYFGPGTRLTVL.